These 14 T cell receptor beta chains originate from one sample sequenced in a study of early T cells in non-severe SARS-CoV-2 infection. TCRdb itself ran the 5' RACE reads through MiXCR, one entry per CDR3 protein. Counted here are approximately 71,000 distinct CDR3 sequences, about 11% occurring once; the ten biggest clones make up 6.4%. Specimen: whole blood. The receptor source for this set is an adult who was a healthcare worker with PCR-confirmed SARS-CoV-2 infection or an uninfected control (not recorded which).

This clonotype was detected many times. The J gene is TRBJ2-4, the V gene TRBV6-6; D unclear. The V end was cut by 8 bases, the J end by 0 bases, with 8 bases between. This CDR3 spans 13 amino acids. CDR1 and CDR2 (germline): MNHNY, SVGAGI (reference sequence). CDR3 amino acids: CASSELAKNIQYF. CDR3 coding DNA: TGTGCCAGCTCCGAACTAGCCAAAAACATTCAGTACTTC.

This clonotype was found a few times. The rearrangement joins TRBV4-1 to TRBJ2-7; D possibly matches TRBD1 or TRBD2 (5 bases each). Trimming removed 5 bases at V and 1 base at J, with 12 bases between. The germline gives CDR1 MGHRA, CDR2 YSYEKL. This CDR3 region has 14 residues. CDR3 region: CASSYGATSYEQYF. CDR3 DNA: TGCGCCAGCAGCTACGGGGCCACGTCCTACGAGCAGTACTTC.

The chain joins TRBV12-3 or TRBV12-4 to TRBJ1-2; the D gene is possibly TRBD1 (6 bases). V was shortened by 2 bases and J by 7 bases, with 23 bases between the two germline ends. The CDR3 covers 17 residues. The CDR3 protein is CASSLNPTGGISFGYTF. The CDR3 bases are TGTGCCAGCAGTTTAAATCCGACAGGAGGGATAAGTTTTGGCTACACCTTC.

This clonotype has at least ten counts. V gene TRBV12-3 or TRBV12-4 combines with J gene TRBJ1-2; 9 bases agree with TRBD1. The trim removed 0 bases at V and 7 bases at J, leaving 6 bases unmatched. This CDR3 spans 15 amino acids. CDR3: CASSLASQGAGGYTF. The DNA of the CDR3 is TGTGCCAGCAGTTTAGCATCACAGGGGGCAGGTGGCTACACCTTC.

This clonotype was observed a few times. The chain has TRBV27 and TRBJ1-2, with unresolved D. The CDR3 is 13 residues long. Looked up from germline, CDR1 is MNHEY and CDR2 is SMNVEV (reference sequence). The V end lost 6 bases, the J end lost 2 bases, and 10 bases lay between the germline ends. The CDR3 loop is CASRRTVNYGYTF. In nucleotides, the CDR3 is TGTGCCAGCAGAAGGACCGTGAACTATGGCTACACCTTC.

About this clonotype: No conserved phenylalanine or tryptophan ends this CDR3, so it is likely a read error. V and J are TRBV5-1 and TRBJ2-5; 7 bases fit TRBD1. CDR3 length equals 14 residues. The V gene's germline CDR1 is SGHRS and CDR2 YFSETQ. Losses at the gene ends were 4 bases for V and 1 base for J; bases not matched to a gene: 4. CDR3 sequence: CASSLGQAQETQYY. The CDR3, as DNA: TGCGCCAGCAGCCTTGGACAGGCCCAAGAGACCCAGTACTAC.

The rearrangement uses TRBV5-1 and TRBJ2-4; weak D call: TRBD1 (6 bases). The CDR3 spans 17 residues. The germline V gene has CDR1 SGHRS and CDR2 YFSETQ. Trimming took off 0 bases at V and 7 bases at J, with 20 bases between the two ends. The CDR3 region has the DNA TGCGCCAGCAGCTTGGAGGTTGGCAGGGGCGTTAGGAACATTCAGTACTTC. Translated: CASSLEVGRGVRNIQYF.

The chain uses TRBV5-1 and TRBJ2-5, with unresolved D. The V end was cut by 1 base, the J end by 2 bases, with 12 bases between. Germline CDR1 reads SGHRS; CDR2 reads YFSETQ. The length of the CDR3 is 15 residues. CDR3 residues: CASSLMVDPQETQYF. The CDR3 nucleotides are TGCGCCAGCAGCTTGATGGTAGATCCTCAAGAGACCCAGTACTTC. The full variable domain, with the rest looked up from reference TRBV5-1 and TRBJ2-5, is KAGVTQTPRYLIKTRGQQVTLSCSPISGHRSVSWYQQTPGQGLQFLFEYFSETQRNKGNFPGRFSGRQFSNSRSEMNVSTLELGDSALYLCASSLMVDPQETQYFGPGTRLLVL.

The rearrangement joins TRBV12-3 or TRBV12-4 to TRBJ1-5, with TRBD1 identical over 8 bases. J was trimmed by 2 bases and V by 6 bases; bases with no gene match: 0. The length of the CDR3 is 13 residues. The CDR3 DNA sequence: TGTGCCAGCAGGGGACAGGGCAATCAGCCCCAGCATTTT. It specifies CASRGQGNQPQHF.

V usage is TRBV5-1 and J usage is TRBJ1-1, with TRBD1 as a possible D gene (5 bases). This CDR3 has 14 residues. Trimming cost V 3 bases and J 7 bases, with 16 bases left between them. Germline V gene sequence: CDR1 SGHRS, CDR2 YFSETQ. As DNA, the CDR3 is TGCGCCAGCAGCTCACCTACGGGGGATGGTGAAGCTTTCTTT. Amino acid sequence: CASSSPTGDGEAFF.

This clonotype has ten or more counts. The rearrangement links TRBV18 to TRBJ2-3; TRBD1 might be the D (6 bases). The germline gives CDR1 KGHSH, CDR2 LQKENI. Trimming shortened V by 2 bases and J by 0 bases, and 12 bases separated the two germline ends. There are 16 residues in the CDR3. DNA for the CDR3: TGTGCCAGCTCACCATCTCGGACAGCTAGCACAGATACGCAGTATTTT. It encodes CASSPSRTASTDTQYF.

The sample holds a few counts of this clonotype. The J gene is TRBJ1-2, the V gene TRBV2; D is possibly TRBD1 (6 bases). Germline V gene data show CDR1 as SNHLY and CDR2 as FYNNEI. The V end lost 6 bases, the J end lost 8 bases, and 10 bases lay between the germline ends. The CDR3 extends over 11 amino acids. In DNA form, the CDR3 reads TGTGCCAGCAGACAGGGAAGAGGCTACACCTTC. The encoded protein is CASRQGRGYTF.

This rearrangement joins TRBV10-2 to TRBJ2-5; D ambiguous. Trimming removed 10 bases from V and 6 bases from J, with 18 bases in between. Looked up from germline, CDR1 is WSHSY and CDR2 is SAAADI. This CDR3 has 13 amino acids. This CDR3 reads CATQQPSPQTQYF. The CDR3 region has the DNA TGCGCCACCCAACAGCCCAGCCCGCAGACCCAGTACTTC.

V is TRBV24-1 and J is TRBJ1-2, with a weak D call TRBD1 (5 bases). CDR3 length: 16 amino acids. CDR1 is KGHDR and CDR2 is SFDVKD in the germline V gene. V was trimmed by 4 bases and J by 2 bases, leaving 16 bases between them. Here the CDR3 DNA reads TGTGCCACCAGTGAGGGGACTTCACCTCGCAACTATGGCTACACCTTC. Amino acids: CATSEGTSPRNYGYTF.